This entry is about one TCR beta chain. This sample was included in a study of early T cells in non-severe SARS-CoV-2 infection. There are 16 residues in the CDR3. Germline V gene sequence: CDR1 DFQATT, CDR2 SNEGSKA (reference sequence). V lost 3 bases, J lost 2 bases, and 18 bases lay in between. As part of library construction, unique molecular identifiers were attached to individual cDNA molecules. TCRdb itself ran the 5' RACE reads through MiXCR, one entry per CDR3 protein. The table has tens of thousands of distinct CDR3 sequences, around 13% seen once; the top ten hold 0.95% to 1.3%. Sequenced: whole blood. This receptor was taken from an adult who was a healthcare worker with PCR-confirmed SARS-CoV-2 infection or an uninfected control (not recorded which). The chain recombines TRBV20-1 with TRBJ2-3; D tentatively fits TRBD1 or TRBD2 (6 bases each). The DNA of the CDR3 is TGCAGTGCTAGGAGTTTTAGGGGGGATATCACAGATACGCAGTATTTT. This codes for CSARSFRGDITDTQYF.